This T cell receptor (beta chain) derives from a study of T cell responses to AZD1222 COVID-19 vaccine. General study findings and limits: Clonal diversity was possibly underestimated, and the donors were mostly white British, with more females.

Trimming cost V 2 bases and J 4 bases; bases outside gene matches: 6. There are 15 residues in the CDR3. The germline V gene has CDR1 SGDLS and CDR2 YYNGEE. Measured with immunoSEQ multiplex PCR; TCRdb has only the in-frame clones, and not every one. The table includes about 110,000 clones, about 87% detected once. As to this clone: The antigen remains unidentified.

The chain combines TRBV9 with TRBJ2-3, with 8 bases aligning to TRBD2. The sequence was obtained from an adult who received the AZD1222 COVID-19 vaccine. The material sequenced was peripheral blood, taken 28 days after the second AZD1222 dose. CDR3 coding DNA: TGTGCCAGCAGCGTTTCCGGGACTAGGGCAGATACGCAGTATTTT. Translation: CASSVSGTRADTQYF.